These 4 T cell receptor beta chains were sequenced from one sample in a study of blood T cells in healthy people across ages. Sample-barcoded 5' priming and a J-beta primer mix drove a second PCR of 7 to 11 cycles. TCRdb redid the calling of the 5' RACE reads with MiXCR, one entry per CDR3 protein. The table has hundreds of thousands of distinct CDR3 sequences, roughly 44% seen once. The sample consisted of blood. These receptors all come from a woman aged 55-70 years in good health.

Details on this clonotype: A much larger clone sits a single nucleotide away, making a read error possible. V gene TRBV7-2 combines with J gene TRBJ2-7; D not resolved. This CDR3 comprises 13 residues. CDR1 and CDR2 from the germline V gene are SGHTA and FQGNSA. DNA for the CDR3: TGTGCCGGCAGCCTGACCCCCTCCTACGAGCAGTACTTC. Encoded protein: CAGSLTPSYEQYF.

Remarks on this clonotype: Germline is not matched at one junction end, which may reflect a read error. The gene calls are TRBV3-1 and TRBJ2-3; 11 bases fit TRBD2. This CDR3 comprises 17 residues. Per the germline V gene, CDR1 is LGHDT and CDR2 is YNNKEL (reference sequence). CDR3 DNA sequence: TGTGCCAGCAGCCAAGATAGCGGGAGGGCCATGACAGAGACGCAGTATTTT. It codes for CASSQDSGRAMTETQYF.

Remarks on this clonotype: A read error may be the cause here, since a much bigger clone is one base away. This rearrangement joins TRBV7-2 to TRBJ2-7, with 12 positions matching TRBD2. Looked up from germline, CDR1 is SGHTA and CDR2 is FQGNSA. The length of the CDR3 is 15 residues. Here the CDR3 reads CACSTTSGSFSEQYF. The CDR3 DNA reads as TGTGCCTGCAGTACGACTAGCGGGAGTTTTAGCGAGCAGTACTTC.

This clonotype was seen repeatedly, ten times or more. The chain joins TRBV7-2 to TRBJ2-1; D perhaps matches TRBD2 (5 bases). Deletions cut 7 bases from V and 5 bases from J, with 18 bases between. Germline V CDR1 and CDR2: SGHTA, FQGNSA. The CDR3 has 15 residues. CDR3 loop: CASNERVGRHNEQFF. CDR3 nucleotides: TGTGCCAGCAACGAGAGGGTCGGACGTCACAATGAGCAGTTCTTC.